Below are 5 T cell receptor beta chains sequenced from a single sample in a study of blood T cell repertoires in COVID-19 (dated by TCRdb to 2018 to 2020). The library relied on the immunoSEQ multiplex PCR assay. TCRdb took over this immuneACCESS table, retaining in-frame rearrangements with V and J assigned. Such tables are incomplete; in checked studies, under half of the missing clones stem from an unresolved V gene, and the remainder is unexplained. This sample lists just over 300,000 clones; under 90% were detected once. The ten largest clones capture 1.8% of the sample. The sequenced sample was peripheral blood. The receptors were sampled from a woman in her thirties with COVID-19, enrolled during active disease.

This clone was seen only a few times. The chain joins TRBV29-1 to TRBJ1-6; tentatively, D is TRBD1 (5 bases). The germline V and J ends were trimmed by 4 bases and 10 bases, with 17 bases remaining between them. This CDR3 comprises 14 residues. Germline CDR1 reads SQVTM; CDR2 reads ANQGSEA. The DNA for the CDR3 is TGCAGCGTTGGATTTGGGGGGATCGGATCACCCCTCCACTTT. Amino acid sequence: CSVGFGGIGSPLHF.

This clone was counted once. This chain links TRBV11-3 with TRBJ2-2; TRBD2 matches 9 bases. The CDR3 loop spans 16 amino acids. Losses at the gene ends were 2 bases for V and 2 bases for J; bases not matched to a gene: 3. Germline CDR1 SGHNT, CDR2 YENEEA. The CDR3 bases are TGTGCCAGCAGCTTAATAGCGGGGGATAACACCGGGGAGCTGTTTTTT. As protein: CASSLIAGDNTGELFF.

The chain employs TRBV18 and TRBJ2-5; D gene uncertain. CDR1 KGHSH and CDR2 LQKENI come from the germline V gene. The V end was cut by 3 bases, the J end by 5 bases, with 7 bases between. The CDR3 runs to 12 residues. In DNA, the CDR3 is TGTGCCAGCTCACCTCGGTACGAGACCCAGTACTTC. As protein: CASSPRYETQYF.

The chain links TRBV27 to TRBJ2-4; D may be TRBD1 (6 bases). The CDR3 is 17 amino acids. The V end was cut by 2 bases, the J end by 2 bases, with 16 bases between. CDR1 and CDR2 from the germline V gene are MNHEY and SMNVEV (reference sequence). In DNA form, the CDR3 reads TGTGCCAGCAGTTTAACCCCCGAGACAGGATCCAAAAACATTCAGTACTTC. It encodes CASSLTPETGSKNIQYF.

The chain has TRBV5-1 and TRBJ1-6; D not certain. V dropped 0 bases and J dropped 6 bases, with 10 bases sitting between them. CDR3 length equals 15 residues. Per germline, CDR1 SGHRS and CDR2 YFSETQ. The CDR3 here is CASSLGAGTNSPLHF. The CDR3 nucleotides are TGCGCCAGCAGCTTGGGGGCAGGAACTAATTCACCCCTCCACTTT.